This note documents a single T cell receptor beta chain sequence. Its antigen has not been determined. No much larger clonotype is one base removed from it; base qualities were not supplied. The cohort comprised 550 to 700 healthy bone marrow donors. At the time of sampling, all cohort members were nominally healthy, though unrecorded immune exposures were likely present. The donor tested CMV seropositive, placing the donor among the approximately 310 seropositive members of the cohort. Each donor provided a peripheral blood sample, and peripheral blood mononuclear cells were used for TCR beta sequencing. Genomic DNA extraction from the blood cell samples was performed with the Qiagen DNeasy Blood Extraction Kit. Based on the germline V gene (reference sequence), the CDR1 and CDR2 sequences are LNHDA and SQIVND. The CDR3 measures 15 amino acids from cysteine to phenylalanine. Kept here is only the CDR3 DNA, which spans 45 bases and is read in frame from base 1. V gives up 2 bases and J gives up 4 bases, and the segment between their germline ends measures 13 bases.

This sample was included in a study of cytomegalovirus exposure and HLA in healthy donors (TCRdb year 2017). Broadly, across the study: An earlier analysis of roughly 610 of the donors reported about 300 Gb of sequence data and 117 million unique TCR beta sequences obtained from roughly 180 million T cells. Approximately 300 gigabases of sequencing data and roughly 90 million unique TCR sequences were included in an early release covering several hundred HLA-typed donors. Among the roughly 400 genotyped donors, approximately 81% belonged to the genetic ancestry cluster associated with self-reported Caucasian donors. The aim of the study was to test whether cataloging public T cell receptors could identify signatures of past pathogen exposure. The T cell repertoires of 666 subjects were profiled by immunosequencing and related to cytomegalovirus serostatus. A separate validation cohort of 100 to 150 different subjects was used in addition to the approximately 670-subject first cohort. To predict cytomegalovirus infection status, the study brought together high-throughput TCR immunosequencing, statistical association of individual TCRs with disease status, and machine learning. A later analysis re-examined previously published TCR beta repertoires from around 670 donors and added high-resolution HLA genotyping to investigate patterns of TCR occurrence. Rather than drawing on any new phenotypic data, the later analysis identified candidate immune exposures from TCR beta sequences and the way those sequences occurred across donors. An earlier analysis of more than 450 of the donors used high-throughput TCR beta sequencing to judge whether each TCR beta V gene segment behaved as functional or pseudogenic. Donor age, sex, ethnicity and CMV serostatus were collected together with the repertoire data. Genome-wide SNP genotypes for about 65% of the 666 donors were used in a later genetic analysis, which treated that subset as a discovery cohort. All discovery cohort repertoires had been generated using a single sequencing platform. Both class I and class II loci were covered by HLA typing, at four-digit resolution. The number of typed donors differed by locus: about 629-630 for A, B, C, DRB1 and DQB1; some 540 for DQA1; roughly 600 for DPA1; and 400 to 480 for DPB1. Roughly five DR-DQ haplotypes were handled as single units for association and clustering because linkage in the cohort was strong. Among under 450 genotyped donors of the cohort, an average of around 240,000 unique TCR beta nucleotide sequences were sequenced per donor, roughly 20% of them non-productive.

Broad study findings and their caveats: A further reported finding was that TCR beta sequences accurately predicted the HLA-A and HLA-B alleles for most subjects in the first cohort. Sequencing depth was assumed to be roughly uniform across donors in the presence/absence analyses, though that assumption may not hold. When HLA alleles, especially DR and DQ, strongly co-occurred, TCR associations were difficult to assign to individual alleles. Because HLA typing was unavailable for some donors at each locus, only the typed subset was used in association tests. In a later analysis, HLA-associated TCR beta chains showed more clonal expansion and lower generation probabilities than non-associated chains that were equally common. Because counts were too low, about 17 rarely observed V segments, including chromosome 9 orphons, were excluded from the earlier analysis of some 540 of the donors. A cluster of highly shared sequence variants was judged likely to be a technical artifact of the sequencing pipeline. Some IMGT-functional V segments, including TRBV6-2 and TRBV6-3, could not be distinguished by the 87-base-pair reads and were therefore excluded. In a later genetic analysis, a missense DCLRE1C variant was associated with V-gene and J-gene trimming of TCR beta chains, and the association was replicated in an independent cohort. Correlated functional status among segregating V segments might be attributable to linkage disequilibrium, but an unknown experimental factor could not be ruled out. In vitro tests confirmed that a few of the cytomegalovirus-associated TCR beta chains recognize cytomegalovirus antigens. It was suggested by the authors that the approach could potentially be generalized to other disease states and immunological phenotypes. Several of the top co-occurrence clusters appeared to be linked to parvovirus B19, influenza, CMV and Epstein-Barr virus, according to a later analysis. At a false discovery rate of 0.05, a later analysis linked around 17,000 TCR beta sequences to specific HLA alleles. A later genetic analysis reported fewer N-insertions in productive TCRs among donors in an Asian-associated ancestry cluster than the roughly 720-donor mean. An earlier analysis of 450 to 750 of the donors showed that most TCR beta V segments appeared in productive rearrangements either about 90% or about 30% of the time, which broadly matched IMGT annotations. Across donors, most TCR sequences were observed very rarely, whereas some public TCRs were present in many individuals. This cohort had only TCR beta chains sequenced, and the lack of alpha or paired-chain data limited which features could be detected. The classifier was reported to diagnose cytomegalovirus status with high specificity and sensitivity in both the original cohort and the validation cohort. According to a later analysis, most CMV-associated TCR beta chains appeared to be HLA-restricted, and the HLA associations seemed to be driven largely by CMV exposure. The only immune exposure information available for the cohort was CMV serostatus. A total of 150 to 200 TCR beta chains were listed by the study as associated with cytomegalovirus. According to a later analysis, TCR association rates differed among HLA loci, with DRB1 alleles showing the most associated TCRs and HLA-C alleles showing the fewest.

Libraries were built with the immunoSEQ multiplex PCR assay. A mixture of 60 forward primers for TCR Vbeta segments and 13 reverse primers for TCR Jbeta segments was used in the multiplex PCR. Amplification of the CDR3 region of rearranged TCR beta genes was performed with a multiplex PCR assay on genomic DNA. The Illumina HiSeq System was used to sequence the amplified TCR beta libraries as 87-base-pair reads. Per the source publication's procedure: A later analysis tallied 70 million to 100 million unique TCR beta chains across the roughly 610 repertoires, and approximately 12 million of those chains were shared by two or more donors. A nearest-neighbor algorithm error-corrected the raw reads and collapsed the reads into unique sequences, merging closely related sequences to remove PCR and sequencing errors. V, D and J gene segments were assigned by aligning CDR3 sequences to IMGT reference sequences. For a sequence to be retained, at least a six-nucleotide match to both a V gene segment and a J gene segment was required. A rearrangement counted as productive if the CDR3 had no stop codons and remained in frame with V and J, and every other rearrangement counted as non-productive. Following IMGT convention, CDR3 was defined as the stretch from the second conserved V-encoded cysteine to the conserved J-encoded phenylalanine. In an earlier analysis of around 540 of the donors, sequences lacking an unambiguous match to a single V gene segment were excluded. An earlier analysis of fewer than 750 of the donors classified V segments as functional when productive rearrangements were above 56.7% and as segregating when the standard deviation between donors was above 5%. A statistical classification framework was built to diagnose cytomegalovirus status from the catalog of TCR beta chain sequences. In a later analysis, TCR nucleotide sequences were compared against IMGT/GENE-DB human TR gene sequences so that V and J genes could be assigned. In a later analysis, CDR3 sequences and most-parsimonious VDJ recombination scenarios were assigned using the TCRdist pipeline. In a later analysis, each TCR beta chain was defined by its CDR3 amino acid sequence together with its V-gene family, and reads without a unique V-gene family were excluded. A later analysis removed several hundred highly shared, low-generation-probability nucleotide sequences to deal with suspected cross-contamination and a sequencing artifact. In a later analysis, a clonal expansion index was calculated for each public chain from normalized within-repertoire ranks of inferred template counts. Generation probabilities in a later analysis came from a VDJ recombination model fitted to out-of-frame rearrangements, and those results were checked against IGoR. Hypergeometric tests were used in a later analysis to score TCR-TCR, TCR-HLA and TCR-CMV co-occurrence, with a repertoire-size bias correction applied to the TCR pairs. In a later analysis, false discovery rates were estimated by permuting HLA or CMV assignments 20 times. A later analysis grouped co-occurring TCRs with DBSCAN, adding TCRdist sequence similarity when clustering within HLA-allele-positive subsets. Repertoires with fewer than 30,000 or more than 120,000 public chains were left out of co-occurrence clustering, as were several repertoires with anomalous nucleotide sharing. TCRdb holds this immuneACCESS table with in-frame rearrangements only. Some clones are missing; in checked studies, unresolved V genes explain under half, and the rest has no known cause. The V and J calls and clone size are taken from that table; D and trimming were inferred from the DNA. The sample contains about 100,000 clones, 55% to 75% of them found a single time. The ten biggest clones cover less than 4.5% of the sample.

The specimen was PBMCs. The sequence came from a man aged 25 to 40 in good health and CMV-seropositive. The rearranged segments are TRBV19 and TRBJ2-3; 7 matching bases give a weak D call of TRBD1. Here the CDR3 is given as CASSIRAGGPDTQYF. Read as DNA, the sequence is TGTGCCAGTAGTATAAGGGCAGGGGGGCCAGATACGCAGTATTTT.